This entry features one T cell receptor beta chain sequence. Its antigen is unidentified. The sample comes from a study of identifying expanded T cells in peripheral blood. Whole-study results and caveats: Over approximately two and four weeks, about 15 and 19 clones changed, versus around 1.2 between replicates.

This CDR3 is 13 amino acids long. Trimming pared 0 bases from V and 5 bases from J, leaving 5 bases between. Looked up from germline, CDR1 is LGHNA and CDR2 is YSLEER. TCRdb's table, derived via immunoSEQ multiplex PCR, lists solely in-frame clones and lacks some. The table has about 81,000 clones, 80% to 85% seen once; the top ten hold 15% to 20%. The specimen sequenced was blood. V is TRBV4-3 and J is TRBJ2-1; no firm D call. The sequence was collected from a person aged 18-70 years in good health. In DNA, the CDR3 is TGCGCCAGCAGCCAAGATGTGGACAATGAGCAGTTCTTC. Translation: CASSQDVDNEQFF.